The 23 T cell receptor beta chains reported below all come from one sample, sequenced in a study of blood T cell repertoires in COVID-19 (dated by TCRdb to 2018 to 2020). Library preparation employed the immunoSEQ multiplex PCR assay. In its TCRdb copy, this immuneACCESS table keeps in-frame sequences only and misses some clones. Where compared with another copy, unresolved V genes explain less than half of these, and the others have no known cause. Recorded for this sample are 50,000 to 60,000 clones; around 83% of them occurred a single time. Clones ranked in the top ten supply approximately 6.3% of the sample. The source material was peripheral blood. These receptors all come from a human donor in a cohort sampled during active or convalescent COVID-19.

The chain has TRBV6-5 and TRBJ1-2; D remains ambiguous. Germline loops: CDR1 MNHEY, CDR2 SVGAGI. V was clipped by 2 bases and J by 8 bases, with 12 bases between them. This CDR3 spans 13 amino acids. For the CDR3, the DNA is TGTGCCAGCAGTTACGCGCAAAATACCGGCTACACCTTC. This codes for CASSYAQNTGYTF.

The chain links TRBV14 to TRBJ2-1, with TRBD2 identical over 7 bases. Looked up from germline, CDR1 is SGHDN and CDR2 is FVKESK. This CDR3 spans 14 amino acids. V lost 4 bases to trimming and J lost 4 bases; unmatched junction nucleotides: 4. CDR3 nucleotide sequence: TGTGCCAGCAGCCGGACTAGAGGATACAATGAGCAGTTCTTC. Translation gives CASSRTRGYNEQFF. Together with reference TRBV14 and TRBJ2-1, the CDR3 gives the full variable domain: EAGVTQFPSHSVIEKGQTVTLRCDPISGHDNLYWYRRVMGKEIKFLLHFVKESKQDESGMPNNRFLAERTGGTYSTLKVQPAELEDSGVYFCASSRTRGYNEQFFGPGTRLTVL.

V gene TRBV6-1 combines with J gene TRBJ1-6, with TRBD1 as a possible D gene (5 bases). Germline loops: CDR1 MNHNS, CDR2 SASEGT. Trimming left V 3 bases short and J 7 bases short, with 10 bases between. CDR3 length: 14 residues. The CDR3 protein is CASSDREVNSPLHF. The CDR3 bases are TGTGCCAGCAGTGACAGGGAGGTCAATTCACCCCTCCACTTT.

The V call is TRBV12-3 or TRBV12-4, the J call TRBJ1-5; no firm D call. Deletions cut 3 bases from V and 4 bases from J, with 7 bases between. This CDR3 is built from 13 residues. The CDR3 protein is CASSFRGNQPQHF. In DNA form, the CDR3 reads TGTGCCAGCAGTTTTAGAGGAAATCAGCCCCAGCATTTT.

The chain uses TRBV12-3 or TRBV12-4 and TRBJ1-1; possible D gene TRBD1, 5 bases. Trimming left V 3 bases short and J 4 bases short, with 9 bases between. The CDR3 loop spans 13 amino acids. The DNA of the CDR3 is TGTGCCAGCAGTTTCACAGGCAGCACTGAAGCTTTCTTT. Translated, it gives CASSFTGSTEAFF.

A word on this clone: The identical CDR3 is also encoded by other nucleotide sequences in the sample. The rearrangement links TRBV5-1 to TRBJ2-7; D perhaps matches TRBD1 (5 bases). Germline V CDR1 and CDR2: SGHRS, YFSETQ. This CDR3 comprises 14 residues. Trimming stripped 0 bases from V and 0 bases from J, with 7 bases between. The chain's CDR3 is CASSLGGNSYEQYF. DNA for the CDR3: TGCGCCAGCAGCTTGGGGGGCAACTCCTACGAGCAGTACTTC.

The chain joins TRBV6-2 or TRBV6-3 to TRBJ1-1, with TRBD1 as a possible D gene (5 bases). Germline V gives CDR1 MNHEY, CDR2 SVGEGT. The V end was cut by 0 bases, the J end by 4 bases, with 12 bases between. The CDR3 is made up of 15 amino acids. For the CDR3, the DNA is TGTGCCAGCAGTTACTCAAGTGTCGGGGGCACTGAAGCTTTCTTT. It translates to CASSYSSVGGTEAFF.

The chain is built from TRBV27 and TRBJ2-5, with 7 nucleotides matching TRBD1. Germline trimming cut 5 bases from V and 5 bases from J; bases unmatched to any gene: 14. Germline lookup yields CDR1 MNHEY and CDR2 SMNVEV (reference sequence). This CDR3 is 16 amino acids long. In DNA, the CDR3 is TGTGCCAGCAGTCCGACCGGGACAGTTCTTTTGGAGACCCAGTACTTC. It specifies CASSPTGTVLLETQYF.

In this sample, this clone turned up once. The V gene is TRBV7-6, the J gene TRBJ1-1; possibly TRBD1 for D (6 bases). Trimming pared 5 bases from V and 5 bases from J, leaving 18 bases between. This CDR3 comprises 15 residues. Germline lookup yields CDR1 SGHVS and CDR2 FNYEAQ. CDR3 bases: TGTGCCAGCAGCCCAGGGGCTCATCGGGCGACTGAAGCTTTCTTT. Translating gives CASSPGAHRATEAFF. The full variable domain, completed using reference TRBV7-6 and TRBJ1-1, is GAGVSQSPRYKVTKRGQDVALRCDPISGHVSLYWYRQALGQGPEFLTYFNYEAQQDKSGLPNDRFSAERPEGSISTLTIQRTEQRDSAMYRCASSPGAHRATEAFFGQGTRLTVV.

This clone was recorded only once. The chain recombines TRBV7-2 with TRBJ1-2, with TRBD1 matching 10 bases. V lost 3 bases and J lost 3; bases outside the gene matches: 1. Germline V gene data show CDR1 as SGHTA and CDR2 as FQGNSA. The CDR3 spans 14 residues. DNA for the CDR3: TGTGCCAGCAGCTTGGGGACAGGGGACTATGGCTACACCTTC. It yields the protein CASSLGTGDYGYTF.

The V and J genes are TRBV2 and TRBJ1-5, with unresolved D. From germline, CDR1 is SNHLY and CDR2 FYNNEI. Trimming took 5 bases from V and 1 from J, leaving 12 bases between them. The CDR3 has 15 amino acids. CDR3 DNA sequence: TGTGCCAGCAGTTACCAGGCACAAAGCAATCAGCCCCAGCATTTT. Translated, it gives CASSYQAQSNQPQHF.

Here the CDR3 DNA reads TGTGCCAGCATTGGGGGGGGCGGCGAGCAGTACTTC. Its translation: CASIGGGGEQYF. This sequence joins TRBV6-5 and TRBJ2-7; TRBD2 might be the D (7 bases). With 7 bases removed from V and 6 bases from J, the gap between germline ends came to 13 bases. This CDR3 contains 12 residues. Looked up from germline, CDR1 is MNHEY and CDR2 is SVGAGI.

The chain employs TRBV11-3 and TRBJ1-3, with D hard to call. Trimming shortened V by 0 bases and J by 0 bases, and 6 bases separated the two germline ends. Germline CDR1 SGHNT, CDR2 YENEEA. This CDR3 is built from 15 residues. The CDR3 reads CASSLDPGSGNTIYF. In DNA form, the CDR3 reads TGTGCCAGCAGCTTAGATCCGGGCTCTGGAAACACCATATATTTT. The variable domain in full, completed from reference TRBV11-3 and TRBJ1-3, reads EAGVVQSPRYKIIEKKQPVAFWCNPISGHNTLYWYLQNLGQGPELLIRYENEEAVDDSQLPKDRFSAERLKGVDSTLKIQPAELGDSAVYLCASSLDPGSGNTIYFGEGSWLTVV.

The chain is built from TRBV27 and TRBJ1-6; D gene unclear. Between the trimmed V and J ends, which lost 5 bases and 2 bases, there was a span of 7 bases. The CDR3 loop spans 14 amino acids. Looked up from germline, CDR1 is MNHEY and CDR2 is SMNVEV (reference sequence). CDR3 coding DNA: TGTGCCAGCAGTGGGGAGCCCTATAATTCACCCCTCCACTTT. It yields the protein CASSGEPYNSPLHF.

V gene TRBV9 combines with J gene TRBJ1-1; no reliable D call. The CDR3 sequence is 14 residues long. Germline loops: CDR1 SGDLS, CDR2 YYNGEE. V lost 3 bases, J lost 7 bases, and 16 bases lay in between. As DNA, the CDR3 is TGTGCCAGCAGCGCCCGACACACCCGTGGTGAAGCTTTCTTT. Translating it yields CASSARHTRGEAFF.

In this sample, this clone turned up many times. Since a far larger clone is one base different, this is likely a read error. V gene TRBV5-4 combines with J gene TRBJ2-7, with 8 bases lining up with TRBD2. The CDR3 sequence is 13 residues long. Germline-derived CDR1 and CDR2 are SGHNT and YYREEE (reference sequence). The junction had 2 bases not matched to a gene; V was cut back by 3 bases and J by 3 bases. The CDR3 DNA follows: TGTGCCAGCAGCTACGGGGGGGGCTACGAGCAGTACTTC. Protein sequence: CASSYGGGYEQYF.

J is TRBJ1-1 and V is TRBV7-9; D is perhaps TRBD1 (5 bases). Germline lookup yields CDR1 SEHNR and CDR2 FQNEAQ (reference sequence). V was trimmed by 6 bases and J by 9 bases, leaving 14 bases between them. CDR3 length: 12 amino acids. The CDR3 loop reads CASSAPGGKAFF. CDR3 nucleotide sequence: TGTGCCAGCAGTGCCCCGGGGGGAAAAGCTTTCTTT.

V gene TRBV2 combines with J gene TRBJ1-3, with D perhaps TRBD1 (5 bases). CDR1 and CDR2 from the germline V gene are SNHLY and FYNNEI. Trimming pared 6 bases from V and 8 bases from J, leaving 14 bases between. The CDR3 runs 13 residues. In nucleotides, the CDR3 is TGTGCCAGCAGGCCCCCAGGGAAACACACCATATATTTT. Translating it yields CASRPPGKHTIYF.

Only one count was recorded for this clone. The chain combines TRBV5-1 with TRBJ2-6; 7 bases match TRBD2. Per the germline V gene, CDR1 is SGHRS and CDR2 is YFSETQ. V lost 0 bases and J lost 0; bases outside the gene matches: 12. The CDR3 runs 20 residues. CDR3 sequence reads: CASSLATLGGFVSGANVLTF. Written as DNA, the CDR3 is TGCGCCAGCAGCTTGGCGACTCTCGGGGGGTTCGTCTCTGGGGCCAACGTCCTGACTTTC.

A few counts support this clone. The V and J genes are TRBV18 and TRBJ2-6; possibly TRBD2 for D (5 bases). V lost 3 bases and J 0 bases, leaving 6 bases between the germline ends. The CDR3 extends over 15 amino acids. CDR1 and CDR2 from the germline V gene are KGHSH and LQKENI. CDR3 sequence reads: CASSPRGSGANVLTF. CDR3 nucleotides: TGTGCCAGCTCACCCCGGGGCTCTGGGGCCAACGTCCTGACTTTC.

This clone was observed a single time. The CDR3 nucleotides are TGTGCCAGCAGTTACCGGAGCCCCGGAAACACCATATATTTT. Translating it yields CASSYRSPGNTIYF. The V and J genes are TRBV6-5 and TRBJ1-3; D is unresolved. This CDR3 is 14 amino acids long. CDR1 MNHEY and CDR2 SVGAGI come from the germline V gene. V was clipped by 2 bases and J by 4 bases, with 9 bases between them.

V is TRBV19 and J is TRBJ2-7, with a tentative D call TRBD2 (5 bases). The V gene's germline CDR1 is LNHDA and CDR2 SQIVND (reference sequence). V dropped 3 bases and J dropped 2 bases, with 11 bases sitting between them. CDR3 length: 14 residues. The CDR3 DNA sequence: TGTGCCAGTAGTATGGCTCCGGGGACCTACGAGCAGTACTTC. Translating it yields CASSMAPGTYEQYF.

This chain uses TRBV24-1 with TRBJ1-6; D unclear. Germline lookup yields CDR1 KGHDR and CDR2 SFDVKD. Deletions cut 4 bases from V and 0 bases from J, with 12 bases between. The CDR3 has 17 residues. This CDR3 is CATSDLRESSYNSPLHF. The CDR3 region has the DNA TGTGCCACCAGTGACCTCCGGGAGAGCTCCTATAATTCACCCCTCCACTTT.